A selection of T cell receptor beta chains follows, all from one sample in a study of human T cells and chemical hapten exposure. In TCRdb, the RACE reads were re-called with MiXCR into one record per CDR3 protein. The sample holds just over 70,000 distinct CDR3 sequences; roughly 10% are singletons and the top ten take roughly 1.5%. Material: whole blood, obtained in connection with sensitization to the hapten diphenylcyclopropenone (DPC). The receptor source for this set is a woman in her fifties or sixties with alopecia areata. Some clones in this sample may be carry-over from other donors' samples. The CDR3 runs from the conserved cysteine through the conserved F or W. D genes are given only for firm matches. Expanded clones get a size class; other rows say once, few or many, or leave the size out.

V gene	D gene	J gene	clone size	CDR3 DNA	CDR3 protein
TRBV12-2	.	TRBJ1-5	.	TGTGCAAGTCGCTTAGTTGAGGGGGCTCGAAATCAGCCCCAGCATTTT	CASRLVEGARNQPQHF
TRBV6-5	TRBD2	TRBJ2-1	many	TGTGCCAGCAGTTACCTGGCTAGCGGGCTTTACAATGAGCAGTTCTTC	CASSYLASGLYNEQFF
TRBV19	.	TRBJ1-5	.	TGTGCCAGTACCCCGGGGTTAAATCAGCCCCAGCATTTT	CASTPGLNQPQHF
TRBV5-1	TRBD2	TRBJ2-3	many	TGCGCCAGCAGCTTGACTAGCGGGAGGGTCACAGATACGCAGTATTTT	CASSLTSGRVTDTQYF
TRBV12-3/TRBV12-4	.	TRBJ2-6	.	TGTGCCAGCACTGTCTCTGGGGCCAACGTCCTGACTTTC	CASTVSGANVLTF
TRBV9	.	TRBJ1-3	few	TGTGCCAGCAGCGGAAGAAACACCATATATTTT	CASSGRNTIYF
TRBV7-6	.	TRBJ1-6	many	TGTGCCAGCAGCCCCCTGCAGGGTAACAATTCACCCCTCCACTTT	CASSPLQGNNSPLHF
TRBV10-3	.	TRBJ2-4	many	TGTGCCATCAGTGAGTCGACCGGCGCCAGAAACATTCAGTACTTC	CAISESTGARNIQYF
TRBV7-2	TRBD2	TRBJ2-3	.	TGTGCCAGCAGTGCCGGGGGGGGCACAGATACGCAGTATTTT	CASSAGGGTDTQYF
TRBV6-6	.	TRBJ2-2	many	TGTGCCAGCAGTTCTTTATCAGGGGAGCTGTTTTTT	CASSSLSGELFF
TRBV2	.	TRBJ1-5	many	TGTGCCAGCAGTGACGAAGAAAGACAGCCCCAGCATTTT	CASSDEERQPQHF
TRBV20-1	TRBD1	TRBJ2-5	many	TGCAGTGCTAGAGACGCCGGGACAGGGCCCCAAGAGACCCAGTACTTC	CSARDAGTGPQETQYF
TRBV5-1	.	TRBJ2-7	.	TGCGCCAGCAGCGTGAAGATATTGGGGACCTACGAGCAGTACTTC	CASSVKILGTYEQYF
TRBV7-2	.	TRBJ1-1	many	TGTGCCAGCAGCTTAGAGCACAGGAACACTGAAGCTTTCTTT	CASSLEHRNTEAFF
TRBV6-2/TRBV6-3	.	TRBJ1-5	many	TGTGCCAGCAGCCGAGGGGTCTTGAGCAATCAGCCCCAGCATTTT	CASSRGVLSNQPQHF
TRBV6-1	TRBD1	TRBJ1-3	.	TGTGCCAGCAGTGAAGCGGGGACAGGGCCTGGAAACACCATATATTTT	CASSEAGTGPGNTIYF
TRBV7-9	.	TRBJ2-5	many	TGTGCCAGCAGCTCAGCTCCGGGACGACCAAGTCGAGAGACCCAGTACTTC	CASSSAPGRPSRETQYF
TRBV6-5	.	TRBJ1-1	few	TGTGCCAGCAGTTACTCGATCGAGCCACTAATGAACACTGAAGCTTTCTTT	CASSYSIEPLMNTEAFF
TRBV7-6	TRBD1	TRBJ2-7	many	TGTGCCAGCAGCTCCCAGGGGGTCTTCTCCGACGAGCAGTACTTC	CASSSQGVFSDEQYF
TRBV20-1	.	TRBJ2-5	few	TGCAGTGCTAGAGGGGAAGAGACCCAGTACTTC	CSARGEETQYF
TRBV4-3	.	TRBJ2-5	.	TGCGCCAGCAGCCAGACTGGCCAAGAGACCCAGTACTTC	CASSQTGQETQYF
TRBV9	.	TRBJ2-7	.	TGTGCCAGCAGCGTAGGCTCTTCTGCTACCTACGAGCAGTACTTC	CASSVGSSATYEQYF
TRBV5-1	.	TRBJ1-1	few	TGCGCCAGCAGCGCCTCACGGGGATTAGGGACTGAAGCTTTCTTT	CASSASRGLGTEAFF
TRBV10-2	.	TRBJ1-1	.	TGCGCCAGCAGAGCTTATGAGGGAGGGGGGAACACTGAAGCTTTCTTT	CASRAYEGGGNTEAFF
TRBV18	.	TRBJ2-6	few	TGTGCCAGCTCATCGAATCAGGGCCGCTCTGGGGCCAACGTCCTGACTTTC	CASSSNQGRSGANVLTF
TRBV20-1	.	TRBJ2-3	.	TGCAGTGCGGATATAGCGGAGGGGATCTCAGATACGCAGTATTTT	CSADIAEGISDTQYF
TRBV20-1	TRBD1	TRBJ1-3	.	TGCAGTGCTAGAGGGACAGGCGGAAACACCATATATTTT	CSARGTGGNTIYF
TRBV12-3/TRBV12-4	.	TRBJ2-1	many	TGTGCCAGCAGCCTCGGGAGTTTTCGACTAGAGCAGTTCTTC	CASSLGSFRLEQFF
TRBV30	TRBD1	TRBJ1-1	.	TGTGCCTTGTCGACAGGGGCCATTCAGGTAGCTTTCTTT	CALSTGAIQVAFF
TRBV20-1	TRBD1	TRBJ2-6	many	TGCAGTGCGACGGAACTTCGACAGGGGAAACCGGCTGGGGCCAACGTCCTGACTTTC	CSATELRQGKPAGANVLTF
TRBV4-1	.	TRBJ1-5	many	TGCGCCAGCAGCCAAGGGGCGACAGATAATCAGCCCCAGCATTTT	CASSQGATDNQPQHF
TRBV29-1	.	TRBJ2-7	.	TGCAGCGGCAGGGTGAATTCGTACGAGCAGTACTTC	CSGRVNSYEQYF
TRBV20-1	.	TRBJ2-1	.	TGCAGTGCGCCTGGATCTCGACTCCAGCTCTACAATGAGCAGTTCTTC	CSAPGSRLQLYNEQFF
TRBV18	TRBD1	TRBJ1-5	many	TGTGCCAGCTCACCCTACAAGGGACAGGGCTATCAGCCCCAGCATTTT	CASSPYKGQGYQPQHF
TRBV27	TRBD1	TRBJ2-3	.	TGTGCCAGCAGTCAGATACAGGGGGCCGTAGGAACAGATACGCAGTATTTT	CASSQIQGAVGTDTQYF
TRBV18	.	TRBJ1-1	many	TGTGCCAGCTCACCAAAGACCGACACTGAAGCTTTCTTT	CASSPKTDTEAFF
TRBV7-9	.	TRBJ1-1	.	TGTGCCAGCAGCTTAGTGAAGGTGGAACGGGCTTTCTTT	CASSLVKVERAFF
TRBV27	.	TRBJ2-2	.	TGTGCCAGCAGTTTTGTGACCGGGGAGCTGTTTTTT	CASSFVTGELFF
TRBV2	.	TRBJ1-5	many	TGTGCCAGCAGTGAGATTGGCATGGTCGGTCAGCCCCAGCATTTT	CASSEIGMVGQPQHF
TRBV29-1	.	TRBJ1-1	few	TGCAGCGTCGAGGACTCCTGGAACACTGAAGCTTTCTTT	CSVEDSWNTEAFF
TRBV6-1	.	TRBJ1-1	many	TGTGCCAGCAGTGAGAACCTGGGCACTGAAGCTTTCTTT	CASSENLGTEAFF
TRBV12-3/TRBV12-4	.	TRBJ1-4	few	TGTGCCAGCAGTAGAAGGGGAGCAACTAATGAAAAACTGTTTTTT	CASSRRGATNEKLFF
TRBV5-1	.	TRBJ2-1	.	TGCGCCAGCAGCTTATCGGACTTCGAAAATGAGCAGTTCTTC	CASSLSDFENEQFF
TRBV2	.	TRBJ2-5	few	TGTGCCAGCAGTGATAAAGGGATTTCCCAAGGGACCCAGTACTTC	CASSDKGISQGTQYF
TRBV6-6	.	TRBJ2-3	many	TGTGCCAGCAGTCCGGGGGGCGATACGCAGTATTTT	CASSPGGDTQYF
TRBV7-6	TRBD1	TRBJ2-5	few	TGTGCCAGCAGCTTACCCTCCACAGGGGGCCAAGGGACCCAGTACTTC	CASSLPSTGGQGTQYF
TRBV2	.	TRBJ2-2	few	TGTGCCAGCAGTGAAAGAGGGGGGTCCGGGGAGCTGTTTTTT	CASSERGGSGELFF
TRBV6-5	.	TRBJ2-2	few	TGTGCCAGCAGTACAGGGACTACCTCGAACACCGGGGAGCTGTTTTTT	CASSTGTTSNTGELFF
TRBV11-2	.	TRBJ2-1	few	TGTGCCAGCAGCTTCCCCTCACATGAGCAGTTCTTC	CASSFPSHEQFF
TRBV20-1	TRBD2	TRBJ2-1	.	TGCAGTGCAGGGGGGCCTAGCGGGAACGGCAATGAGCAGTTCTTC	CSAGGPSGNGNEQFF
TRBV19	.	TRBJ1-4	many	TGTGCCAGTGGCCGATTGGGCGCAACTAATGAAAAACTGTTTTTT	CASGRLGATNEKLFF
TRBV20-1	.	TRBJ1-5	.	TGCAGTGCTAGAGGGGCCGCGAGTGGGCCCCAGCATTTT	CSARGAASGPQHF
TRBV7-9	.	TRBJ1-5	few	TGTGCCAGCAGCTTAGGGGGGACAATCTTTCAGCCCCAGCATTTT	CASSLGGTIFQPQHF
TRBV7-2	.	TRBJ2-1	.	TGTGCCAGCAGCTTACAAGGAAGGGGAGATGAGCAGTTCTTC	CASSLQGRGDEQFF
TRBV27	.	TRBJ2-7	.	TGTGCCAGCAGGAGACAGCCGCACTACGAGCAGTACTTC	CASRRQPHYEQYF
TRBV29-1	.	TRBJ1-2	many	TGCAGCGTGTGGCAAAGGGGGGTTAACTATGGCTACACCTTC	CSVWQRGVNYGYTF
TRBV20-1	.	TRBJ2-5	many	TGCAGTGCTAGTAACAGCCCAGAGACCCAGTACTTC	CSASNSPETQYF
TRBV7-8	.	TRBJ1-5	many	TGTGCCAGCAGCTTAGCGCTTGGACAAGTCAATCAGCCCCAGCATTTT	CASSLALGQVNQPQHF
TRBV12-3/TRBV12-4	.	TRBJ2-3	few	TGTGCCAGCAGTCCCCGTCTCGAACAGTATTTT	CASSPRLEQYF
TRBV12-3/TRBV12-4	TRBD1	TRBJ2-3	few	TGTGCCAGCACCAATCGGGACAGGGAGCCTGATACGCAGTATTTT	CASTNRDREPDTQYF